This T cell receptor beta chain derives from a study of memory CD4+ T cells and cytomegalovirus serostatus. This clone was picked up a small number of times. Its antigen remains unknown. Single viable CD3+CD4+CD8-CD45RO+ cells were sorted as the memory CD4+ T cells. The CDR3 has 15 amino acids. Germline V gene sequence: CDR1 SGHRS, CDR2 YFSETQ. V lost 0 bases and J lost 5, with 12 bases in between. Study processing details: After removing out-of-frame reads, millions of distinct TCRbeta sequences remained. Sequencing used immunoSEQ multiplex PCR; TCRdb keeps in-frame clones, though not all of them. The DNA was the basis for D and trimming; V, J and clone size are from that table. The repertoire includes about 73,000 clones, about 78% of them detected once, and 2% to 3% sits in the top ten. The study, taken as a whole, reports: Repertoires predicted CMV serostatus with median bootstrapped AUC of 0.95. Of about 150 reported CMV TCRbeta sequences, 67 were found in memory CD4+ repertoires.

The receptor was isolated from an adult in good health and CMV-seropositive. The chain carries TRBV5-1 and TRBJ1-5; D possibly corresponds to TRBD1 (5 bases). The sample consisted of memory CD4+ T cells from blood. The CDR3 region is CASSLDYGGDQPQHF. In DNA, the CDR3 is TGCGCCAGCAGCTTGGATTACGGGGGTGATCAGCCCCAGCATTTT.